This TCR beta chain stems from a study of cytomegalovirus exposure and HLA in healthy donors. Findings and caveats of the study: A later examination showed that TCR association rates differed by HLA locus, with DRB1 most and HLA-C fewest. Under in vitro conditions, a few CMV-associated chains were confirmed as specific for CMV antigens. For most TCR beta V segments, an earlier analysis put the productive rate at about 87% or about 30% of the time.

The CDR3 consists of 14 residues. The junction had 3 bases not matched to a gene; V was cut back by 3 bases and J by 4 bases. Germline V gene lookup returns CDR1 MNHEY and CDR2 SMNVEV (reference sequence). Researchers ran the PCR with 60 Vbeta and 13 Jbeta primers. Only in-frame clones appear in the TCRdb table, and some are missing; sequencing was by immunoSEQ multiplex PCR. The table has around 99,000 clones, around four fifths seen once; the top ten hold 7.8%. Worth noting for this clone: Its antigen is unknown. The same CDR3 can be traced to other DNA sequences in this sample.

The sequencing sample was made of PBMCs. The sequence came from a young man in good health and CMV-seronegative. This chain joins TRBV27 and TRBJ2-1; 7 bases are a match to TRBD1. In nucleotides, the CDR3 is TGTGCCAGCAGTTTGCCGGGACAGTACAATGAGCAGTTCTTC. Its translation: CASSLPGQYNEQFF.